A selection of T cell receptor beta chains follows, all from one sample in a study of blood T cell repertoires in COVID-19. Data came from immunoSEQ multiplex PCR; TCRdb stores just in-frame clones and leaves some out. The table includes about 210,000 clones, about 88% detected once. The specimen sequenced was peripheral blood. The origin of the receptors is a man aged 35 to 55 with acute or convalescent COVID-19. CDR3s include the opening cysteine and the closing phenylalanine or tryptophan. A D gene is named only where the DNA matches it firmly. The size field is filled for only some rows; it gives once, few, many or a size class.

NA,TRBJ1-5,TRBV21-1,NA,CASSHRDRQANQPQHF,TGTGCCAGCAGCCACCGGGACAGGCAAGCGAATCAGCCCCAGCATTTT
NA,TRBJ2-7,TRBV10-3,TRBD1,CAISGTGGYEQYF,TGTGCCATCAGCGGGACAGGGGGGTACGAGCAGTACTTC
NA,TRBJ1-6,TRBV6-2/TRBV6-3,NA,CASSTGNSPLHF,TGTGCCAGCAGTACAGGGAATTCACCCCTCCACTTT
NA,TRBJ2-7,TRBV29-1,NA,CSVEDLRGERYEQYF,TGCAGCGTTGAAGATCTCAGGGGGGAAAGATACGAGCAGTACTTC
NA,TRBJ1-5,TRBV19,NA,CASSIGQGGGQPQHF,TGTGCCAGTAGTATAGGGCAGGGAGGAGGACAGCCCCAGCATTTT
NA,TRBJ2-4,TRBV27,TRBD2,CASSARRGGDIQYF,TGTGCCAGCAGTGCCCGCCGCGGGGGTGACATTCAGTACTTC
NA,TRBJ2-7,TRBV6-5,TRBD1,CASSYSRDRGYEQYF,TGTGCCAGCAGTTACTCCCGGGACAGGGGTTACGAGCAGTACTTC
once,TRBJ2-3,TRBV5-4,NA,CASSLPGERADTQYF,TGTGCCAGCAGCTTGCCGGGGGAGAGGGCAGATACGCAGTATTTT
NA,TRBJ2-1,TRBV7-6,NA,CASSRGLSSYNEQFF,TGTGCCAGCAGCCGGGGACTGTCCTCCTACAATGAGCAGTTCTTC
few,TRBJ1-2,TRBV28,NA,CASSPGHGGGGGYTF,TGTGCCAGCAGTCCTGGGCATGGGGGCGGGGGGGGCTACACCTTC
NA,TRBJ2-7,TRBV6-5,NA,CASSYGGVSYEQYF,TGTGCCAGCAGTTACGGAGGTGTCTCCTACGAGCAGTACTTC
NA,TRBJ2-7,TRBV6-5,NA,CASSILGQTGTEQYF,TGTGCCAGCAGCATCCTCGGACAGACCGGGACCGAGCAGTACTTC
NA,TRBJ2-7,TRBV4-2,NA,CASSQYRSYEQYF,TGTGCCAGCAGCCAATACAGATCCTACGAGCAGTACTTC
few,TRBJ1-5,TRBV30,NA,CAWSTGAAFNQPQHF,TGTGCCTGGAGTACGGGAGCCGCCTTCAATCAGCCCCAGCATTTT
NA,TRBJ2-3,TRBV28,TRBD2,CASRPAGGVTPPDTQYF,TGTGCCAGCAGGCCAGCGGGGGGGGTAACACCCCCGGATACGCAGTATTTT
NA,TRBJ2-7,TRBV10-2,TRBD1,CASKYFEGASYEQYF,TGCGCCAGCAAGTATTTCGAGGGGGCCTCCTACGAGCAGTACTTC
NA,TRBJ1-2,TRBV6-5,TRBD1,CASGRDRAIYGYTF,TGTGCCAGCGGTCGGGACAGGGCTATCTATGGCTACACCTTC
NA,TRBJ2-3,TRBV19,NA,CASIGHRDKDTQYF,TGTGCCAGTATCGGGCACCGGGACAAAGATACACAGTATTTT
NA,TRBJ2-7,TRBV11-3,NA,CASSLGSGVPYEQYF,TGTGCCAGCAGCTTAGGGTCCGGGGTCCCCTACGAGCAGTACTTC
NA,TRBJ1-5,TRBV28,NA,CASSWGDWGQPQHF,TGTGCCAGCAGTTGGGGGGATTGGGGTCAGCCCCAGCATTTT
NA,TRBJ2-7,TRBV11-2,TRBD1,CASSLGVGQGDYEQYF,TGTGCCAGCAGCTTAGGAGTGGGACAGGGCGACTACGAGCAGTACTTC
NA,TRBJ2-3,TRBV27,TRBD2,CASSLVLAGGDTQYF,TGTGCCAGCAGTTTAGTATTAGCGGGAGGAGATACGCAGTATTTT
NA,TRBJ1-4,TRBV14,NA,CASSQDRPGKLFF,TGTGCCAGCAGCCAAGATCGGCCGGGGAAACTGTTTTTT
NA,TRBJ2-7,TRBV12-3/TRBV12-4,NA,CASSLGSSYEQYF,TGTGCCAGCAGTCTTGGCAGTTCCTACGAGCAGTACTTC
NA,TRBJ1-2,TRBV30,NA,CAWSVTAGDGYTF,TGTGCCTGGAGTGTAACCGCAGGGGATGGCTACACCTTC
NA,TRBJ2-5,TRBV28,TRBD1,CASRSYRGNLLETQYF,TGTGCCAGCAGGTCCTACAGGGGAAATCTATTGGAGACCCAGTACTTC
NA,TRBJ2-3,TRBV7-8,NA,CASIRAHSTDTQYF,TGTGCCAGCATCAGGGCCCATAGCACAGATACGCAGTATTTT
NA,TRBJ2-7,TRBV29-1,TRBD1,CSVSRDRPYEQYF,TGCAGCGTATCCCGGGACAGGCCCTACGAGCAGTACTTC
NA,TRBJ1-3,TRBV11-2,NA,CASSLGATSGNTIYF,TGTGCCAGCAGCTTAGGGGCAACCTCTGGAAACACCATATATTTT
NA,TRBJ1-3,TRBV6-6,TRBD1,CASSYSGQGNTIYF,TGTGCCAGCAGTTACTCGGGACAGGGAAACACCATATATTTT
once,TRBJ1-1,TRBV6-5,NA,CASSYSSQGLGKAFF,TGTGCCAGCAGTTACTCCTCCCAGGGACTGGGAAAAGCTTTCTTT
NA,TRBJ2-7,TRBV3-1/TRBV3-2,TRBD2,CASSQGRLAGHGYEQYF,TGTGCCAGCAGCCAAGGGAGACTAGCGGGCCATGGGTACGAGCAGTACTTC
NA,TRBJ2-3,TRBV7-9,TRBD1,CASSPPSGTVTDTQYF,TGTGCCAGCAGCCCTCCCTCCGGGACAGTCACAGATACGCAGTATTTT
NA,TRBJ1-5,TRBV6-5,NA,CASSSSSDSYNQPQHF,TGTGCCAGCAGTTCCAGCTCGGACAGCTACAATCAGCCCCAGCATTTT
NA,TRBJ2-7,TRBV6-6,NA,CASSPSPYGGVGYEQYF,TGTGCCAGCAGTCCCTCTCCGTATGGCGGGGTCGGGTACGAGCAGTACTTC
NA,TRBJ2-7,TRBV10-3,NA,CAISERRSYEQYF,TGTGCCATCAGTGAGCGGAGGTCCTACGAGCAGTACTTC
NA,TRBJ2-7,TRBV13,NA,CASSQRQAGGTSYEQYF,TGTGCCAGCAGCCAAAGACAGGCCGGGGGGACCTCCTACGAGCAGTACTTC
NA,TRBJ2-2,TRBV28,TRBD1,CASSFSQTGVTGELFF,TGTGCCAGCAGTTTTTCACAGACAGGGGTCACCGGGGAGCTGTTTTTT
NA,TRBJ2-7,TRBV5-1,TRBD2,CASSSLAGSEQYF,TGCGCCAGCAGTTCTCTAGCGGGATCCGAGCAGTACTTC
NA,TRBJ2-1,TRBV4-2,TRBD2,CASSQYSGSSYNEQFF,TGTGCCAGCAGCCAATATAGCGGGAGCTCCTACAATGAGCAGTTCTTC
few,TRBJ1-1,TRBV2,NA,CASSGQHNTEAFF,TGTGCCAGCAGTGGACAGCATAACACTGAAGCTTTCTTT
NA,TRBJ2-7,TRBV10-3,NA,CAISDDNFYEQYF,TGTGCCATCAGTGACGACAACTTCTACGAGCAGTACTTC
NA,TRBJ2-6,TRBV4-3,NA,CASSQDGLAGGGANVLTF,TGCGCCAGCAGCCAAGATGGGTTGGCAGGTGGAGGGGCCAACGTCCTGACTTTC
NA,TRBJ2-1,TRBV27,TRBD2,CASSLTSGRAVSYNEQFF,TGTGCCAGCAGTTTGACTAGCGGGAGGGCCGTGTCCTACAATGAGCAGTTCTTC
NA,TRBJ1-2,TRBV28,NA,CASSQGGGTAPNYGYTF,TGTGCCAGCAGTCAAGGAGGTGGCACAGCTCCTAACTATGGCTACACCTTC
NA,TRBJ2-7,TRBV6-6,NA,CASSYSGPQGGEQYF,TGTGCCAGCAGTTACTCGGGACCACAGGGCGGCGAGCAGTACTTC
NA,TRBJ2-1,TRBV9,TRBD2,CASSVSGDSYNEQFF,TGTGCCAGCAGCGTTAGCGGGGACTCCTACAATGAGCAGTTCTTC
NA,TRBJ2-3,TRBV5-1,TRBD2,CASRPGAGGTDTQYF,TGCGCCAGCAGGCCGGGGGCGGGAGGAACAGATACGCAGTATTTT
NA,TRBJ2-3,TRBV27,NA,CASSLGAGGTDTQYF,TGTGCCAGCAGTTTGGGGGCGGGGGGCACAGATACGCAGTATTTT